Each of the 30 T cell receptor beta chains below was sequenced from the same sample in a study of blood T cell repertoires in COVID-19. Profiled with immunoSEQ multiplex PCR; TCRdb holds only in-frame clones, not every one. The sample gives 90,000 or so clones, around 88% of which show up once; 0.35% to 0.5% is in the top ten. Source material: peripheral blood. The receptors here all came from a man in his sixties with acute or convalescent COVID-19.

V and J are TRBV5-5 and TRBJ2-7; TRBD1 matches 9 bases. Unmatched junction bases numbered 7, after V lost 5 bases and J lost 4 bases. This CDR3 region has 14 residues. The V gene's germline CDR1 is SGHKS and CDR2 YYEKEE (reference sequence). In DNA form, the CDR3 reads TGTGCCAGCAGAAGGACAGGGGCAGGGTACGAGCAGTACTTC. Residues: CASRRTGAGYEQYF.

V usage is TRBV9 and J usage is TRBJ1-6; D uncertain. Germline lookup yields CDR1 SGDLS and CDR2 YYNGEE. Trimming removed 0 bases from V and 6 bases from J, with 4 bases in between. The CDR3 loop spans 13 amino acids. The CDR3 reads CASSVAGNSPLHF. The CDR3 DNA is TGTGCCAGCAGCGTAGCCGGTAATTCACCCCTCCACTTT.

The chain couples TRBV24-1 to TRBJ1-1, with 10 bases fitting TRBD1. The CDR3 extends over 15 amino acids. Germline assignment: CDR1 KGHDR and CDR2 SFDVKD. The trim removed 9 bases at V and 4 bases at J, leaving 10 bases unmatched. CDR3 in DNA: TGTGCCACCCAGACAGGGGGCGAGGGGAGCACTGAAGCTTTCTTT. It specifies CATQTGGEGSTEAFF.

The chain combines TRBV24-1 with TRBJ1-4; TRBD1 might be the D (5 bases). CDR3 length equals 14 residues. V lost 3 bases and J 6 bases, leaving 10 bases between the germline ends. Germline V lookup: CDR1 KGHDR, CDR2 SFDVKD. The CDR3, as DNA: TGTGCCACCAGTGATGTGGGGCGCGATGAAAAACTGTTTTTT. Amino acids: CATSDVGRDEKLFF.

The V gene is TRBV28, the J gene TRBJ2-7; perhaps TRBD2 as D (5 bases). CDR1 and CDR2 (germline): MDHEN, SYDVKM. There are 12 residues in the CDR3. Here the CDR3 reads CATSGLAYEQYF. The DNA of the CDR3 is TGTGCAACCAGCGGCCTAGCCTACGAGCAGTACTTC.

The gene calls are TRBV4-1 and TRBJ2-7; 9 bases line up with TRBD2. Germline-derived CDR1 and CDR2 are MGHRA and YSYEKL. The CDR3 has 15 residues. J gave up 2 bases and V 4 bases, and 6 bases lay outside the gene matches. DNA of the CDR3: TGCGCCAGCAGCCCCGCGGGGGGGCTGACCTACGAGCAGTACTTC. Protein sequence: CASSPAGGLTYEQYF.

This clone came up once. This chain uses TRBV10-1 with TRBJ2-1, with 10 bases aligning to TRBD1. CDR1 is WNHNN and CDR2 is SYGVQD in the germline V gene (reference sequence). This CDR3 comprises 15 residues. The junction had 5 bases not matched to a gene; V was cut back by 6 bases and J by 3 bases. Here the CDR3 reads CASSPGQGVYNEQFF. CDR3 bases: TGCGCCAGCAGCCCTGGACAGGGGGTCTACAATGAGCAGTTCTTC.

The CDR3 region has the DNA TGCGCCAGCACCCCTGGGGCAGGGGAGTTTTTGGTGCAGTACTTC. Its translation is CASTPGAGEFLVQYF. The chain recombines TRBV5-1 with TRBJ2-7, with a tentative D call TRBD1 (6 bases). Per the germline V gene, CDR1 is SGHRS and CDR2 is YFSETQ. The CDR3 runs to 15 residues. The V and J ends lost 6 bases and 9 bases respectively, with 25 bases between them.

This clone has a single count. The CDR3 sequence: CASSLGQYYGYTF. The CDR3 nucleotides are TGTGCCAGCAGCCTGGGACAGTACTATGGCTACACCTTC. This chain joins TRBV6-5 and TRBJ1-2; TRBD1 matches 7 bases. Trimming at V came to 6 bases and at J to 3 bases, leaving 4 bases not matched to a gene. Germline loops: CDR1 MNHEY, CDR2 SVGAGI. This CDR3 contains 13 residues.

The chain combines TRBV19 with TRBJ1-2; unclear D gene. The CDR3 extends over 14 amino acids. The V gene lost 5 bases and the J gene lost 7 bases, with 17 bases spanning the gap. Germline-derived CDR1 and CDR2 are LNHDA and SQIVND (reference sequence). DNA of the CDR3: TGTGCCAGTAGTCGAGATAGAGAAGAGTTTGGCTACACCTTC. This translates into CASSRDREEFGYTF.

The chain recombines TRBV25-1 with TRBJ1-2; possibly TRBD1 for D (6 bases). Germline loops: CDR1 MGHDK, CDR2 SYGVNS. The CDR3 spans 13 residues. V was trimmed by 5 bases and J by 6 bases, leaving 13 bases between them. The CDR3 region has the DNA TGTGCCAGCAGTAGGAACAGGGTACATGGCTACACCTTC. Translating it yields CASSRNRVHGYTF.

The V gene is TRBV11-2, the J gene TRBJ1-2; 8 nucleotides align to TRBD1. The V segment lost 2 bases and the J segment 0 bases; nucleotides outside the gene matches: 8. Germline loops: CDR1 SGHAT, CDR2 FQNNGV. CDR3 length: 17 residues. CDR3: CASSLPGGAAANYGYTF. In DNA form, the CDR3 reads TGTGCCAGCAGCTTACCAGGGGGCGCCGCAGCTAACTATGGCTACACCTTC.

The rearrangement joins TRBV3-1 (or the pseudogene TRBV3-2) to TRBJ2-4; D unresolved. The length of the CDR3 is 18 residues. Trimming took 0 bases from V and 1 from J, leaving 16 bases between them. Germline lookup yields CDR1 LGHDT and CDR2 YNNKEL (reference sequence). The CDR3 DNA sequence: TGTGCCAGCAGCCAAGATCTTCCGGGTATTGCGGCCAAAAACATTCAGTACTTC. As protein: CASSQDLPGIAAKNIQYF.

The chain recombines TRBV29-1 with TRBJ2-7, with TRBD1 identical over 8 bases. J was trimmed by 3 bases and V by 6 bases; bases with no gene match: 10. Looked up from germline, CDR1 is SQVTM and CDR2 is ANQGSEA. The CDR3 is 14 amino acids. For the CDR3, the DNA is TGCAGCGTAGACACCGGGACAGGATACTACGAGCAGTACTTC. Translation gives CSVDTGTGYYEQYF.

The chain is built from TRBV5-1 and TRBJ2-3; a weak D match, TRBD2 (5 bases). V was trimmed by 0 bases and J by 6 bases, leaving 14 bases between them. The length of the CDR3 is 15 residues. Germline V gene data show CDR1 as SGHRS and CDR2 as YFSETQ. CDR3: CASSLDQLPGDTQYF. CDR3 DNA: TGCGCCAGCAGCTTGGATCAATTGCCGGGGGATACGCAGTATTTT.

This chain uses TRBV5-8 with TRBJ2-2, with 9 nucleotides matching TRBD2. The CDR3 runs 17 residues. Germline V CDR1 and CDR2: SGHTS, YDEGEE. The J segment lost 4 bases and the V segment lost 0 bases, leaving 7 bases of the junction unmatched. The CDR3 DNA sequence: TGTGCCAGCAGCTTGGGGGCAAGCGGGGGGATCACCGGGGAGCTGTTTTTT. Its translation: CASSLGASGGITGELFF.

The V call is TRBV5-1, the J call TRBJ2-2, with 7 bases fitting TRBD1. Germline-derived CDR1 and CDR2 are SGHRS and YFSETQ. The CDR3 is 16 amino acids. J gave up 2 bases and V 2 bases, and 6 bases lay outside the gene matches. The CDR3: CASSLQGSTNTGELFF. The CDR3 nucleotides are TGCGCCAGCAGCTTACAGGGGTCGACCAACACCGGGGAGCTGTTTTTT.

This chain links TRBV5-1 with TRBJ2-3, with 10 bases matching TRBD2. The length of the CDR3 is 14 residues. CDR1 and CDR2 (germline): SGHRS, YFSETQ. V was clipped by 2 bases and J by 7 bases; unmatched bases: 4. The CDR3 nucleotides are TGCGCCAGCAGCTTTGCTAGCGGGAGCAATACGCAGTATTTT. Residues: CASSFASGSNTQYF.

This chain connects TRBV6-6 to TRBJ1-3; 9 nucleotides agree with TRBD1. The CDR3 is 17 residues long. Germline CDR1 is MNHNY and CDR2 is SVGAGI (reference sequence). The junction had 12 bases not matched to a gene; V was cut back by 5 bases and J by 4 bases. The DNA of the CDR3 is TGTGCCAGCAGTCCCGAGGGGACAGGGTCCTTGGGAAACACCATATATTTT. Residues: CASSPEGTGSLGNTIYF.

The chain has TRBV5-8 and TRBJ1-5, with 8 positions matching TRBD1. CDR1 and CDR2 (germline): SGHTS, YDEGEE. The CDR3 covers 14 residues. V shed 2 bases, J shed 6 bases, and the junction held 4 bases outside the gene matches. CDR3 in DNA: TGTGCCAGCAGCTTCCGGACAGGGAGTCAGCCCCAGCATTTT. Amino acid sequence: CASSFRTGSQPQHF. Full variable domain (missing parts from reference TRBV5-8 and TRBJ1-5): EAGVTQSPTHLIKTRGQQATLRCSPISGHTSVYWYQQALGLGLQFLLWYDEGEERNRGNFPPRFSGRQFPNYSSELNVNALELEDSALYLCASSFRTGSQPQHFGDGTRLSIL.

A single count supports this clone. V usage is TRBV21-1 and J usage is TRBJ2-5; the DNA was not used to check the table's D call, TRBD1. TRBV21-1 is reported as a pseudogene. The CDR3 spans 16 residues. The CDR3 region is CASSASRVASFETQYF. The CDR3 DNA reads as TGTGCCAGCAGCGCTTCCAGGGTAGCTAGTTTCGAGACCCAGTACTTC.

This chain connects TRBV27 to TRBJ1-1; no clear D gene. Trimming pared 5 bases from V and 0 bases from J, leaving 10 bases between. The germline CDR1 and CDR2 sequences are MNHEY and SMNVEV (reference sequence). The CDR3 has 14 residues. The CDR3 here is CASSEEPLNTEAFF. CDR3 in DNA: TGTGCCAGCAGTGAGGAGCCTTTGAACACTGAAGCTTTCTTT.

The chain uses TRBV9 and TRBJ2-2, with a tentative D call TRBD2 (5 bases). Trimming removed 3 bases at V and 8 bases at J, with 14 bases between. The CDR3 extends over 14 amino acids. The germline V gene has CDR1 SGDLS and CDR2 YYNGEE. The CDR3 nucleotides are TGTGCCAGCAGCGCCATCCTAGCTGGAGGGGAGCTGTTTTTT. Translated: CASSAILAGGELFF. Drawing the rest from reference TRBV9 and TRBJ2-2, the complete variable domain is DSGVTQTPKHLITATGQRVTLRCSPRSGDLSVYWYQQSLDQGLQFLIQYYNGEERAKGNILERFSAQQFPDLHSELNLSSLELGDSALYFCASSAILAGGELFFGEGSRLTVL.

The CDR3 here is CASRPLQGASNSPLHF. CDR3 coding DNA: TGCGCCAGCAGACCGCTACAGGGGGCTAGTAATTCACCCCTCCACTTT. The genes are TRBV5-1 and TRBJ1-6, with 9 bases fitting TRBD1. The germline gives CDR1 SGHRS, CDR2 YFSETQ. The CDR3 has 16 residues. The trim removed 5 bases at V and 6 bases at J, leaving 9 bases unmatched.

This chain uses TRBV10-3 with TRBJ1-2; 7 nucleotides match TRBD1. With V trimmed by 7 bases and J by 0 bases, 8 bases remained unmatched. CDR3 length: 15 residues. CDR1 is ENHRY and CDR2 is SYGVKD in the germline V gene. CDR3: CAIKQGKETNYGYTF. For the CDR3, the DNA is TGTGCCATCAAACAGGGGAAGGAGACTAACTATGGCTACACCTTC.

The chain links TRBV5-4 to TRBJ1-2; TRBD1 agrees at 7 bases. CDR3 length: 14 residues. Germline CDR1 reads SGHNT; CDR2 reads YYREEE (reference sequence). J gave up 7 bases and V 2 bases, and 8 bases lay outside the gene matches. CDR3 amino acids: CASSLQGITSGYTF. The CDR3 nucleotides read TGTGCCAGCAGCTTACAGGGGATTACGAGTGGCTACACCTTC.

This clone is a singleton in its sample. The V and J genes are TRBV4-1 and TRBJ2-7; 12 bases agree with TRBD2. CDR3 length: 16 amino acids. Per germline, CDR1 MGHRA and CDR2 YSYEKL. J gave up 3 bases and V 1 base, and 4 bases lay outside the gene matches. For the CDR3, the DNA is TGCGCCAGCAGCCAAGGGACTAGCGGGGCCAACTACGAGCAGTACTTC. This gives the protein CASSQGTSGANYEQYF.

Here the CDR3 DNA reads TGTGCCAGCAGCTTGGCAGGGAATTCACCCCTCCACTTT. Translated, it gives CASSLAGNSPLHF. The chain has TRBV5-5 and TRBJ1-6; D may be TRBD1 (5 bases). This CDR3 contains 13 residues. Trimming shortened V by 0 bases and J by 7 bases, and 5 bases separated the two germline ends. Germline V gene data show CDR1 as SGHKS and CDR2 as YYEKEE (reference sequence).

The genes are TRBV24-1 and TRBJ1-2; D is possibly TRBD1 (5 bases). The V end was cut by 8 bases, the J end by 9 bases, with 21 bases between. Germline assignment: CDR1 KGHDR and CDR2 SFDVKD. The CDR3 loop spans 14 amino acids. The CDR3 sequence is CATNGHGLTRSYTF. CDR3 in DNA: TGTGCCACCAACGGACACGGCCTGACTAGGAGCTACACCTTC.

The chain uses TRBV5-4 and TRBJ1-4; 8 bases are a match to TRBD1. V lost 3 bases, J lost 6 bases, and 4 bases stayed unmatched. Germline V gene data show CDR1 as SGHNT and CDR2 as YYREEE (reference sequence). CDR3 length equals 14 residues. The CDR3 here is CASSSTGVDEKLFF. The CDR3 bases are TGTGCCAGCAGCTCGACAGGGGTTGATGAAAAACTGTTTTTT.